These 2 T cell receptor beta chains were sequenced from one sample in a study of blood T cell repertoires in COVID-19. The repertoire was sequenced with immunoSEQ multiplex PCR; TCRdb's copy has only in-frame clones and lacks some. The repertoire has roughly 40,000 clones, roughly 80% of them found once; the top ten carry approximately 32%. Input material: peripheral blood. Every receptor here comes from an elderly man with active or convalescent COVID-19.

The rearrangement joins TRBV29-1 to TRBJ2-2, with D possibly TRBD2 on 7 matching bases. Germline V CDR1 and CDR2: SQVTM, ANQGSEA. The germline V and J ends were trimmed by 5 bases and 0 bases, with 13 bases remaining between them. The CDR3 covers 15 residues. CDR3 DNA: TGCAGCGTTCCCCAAGGGGGGGCGAACACCGGGGAGCTGTTTTTT. Protein sequence: CSVPQGGANTGELFF.

This chain links TRBV25-1 with TRBJ2-1, with D maybe TRBD1 (5 bases). The CDR3 is 17 amino acids. V was trimmed by 5 bases and J by 2 bases, leaving 19 bases between them. Germline assignment: CDR1 MGHDK and CDR2 SYGVNS. As DNA, the CDR3 is TGTGCCAGCAGTCCCCAAGGACGCACAGGAGCCTACAATGAGCAGTTCTTC. Protein: CASSPQGRTGAYNEQFF.